Included here is one TCR beta chain sequence, with context. These data belong to a study of blood T cell repertoires in COVID-19. Looking at the study overall: Sample material is recorded as cDNA or gDNA derived from T cells, B-cell-depleted T cells, or PBMCs.

Participants, about 18 to 90 years old, spanned about 26 US areas. Per the germline V gene, CDR1 is SGHTS and CDR2 is YDEGEE. The CDR3 contains 15 residues. Trimming shortened V by 6 bases and J by 1 base, and 13 bases separated the two germline ends. The authors' processing: Researchers report that nucleated cell counts were estimated from reference gene primer amplification. The protocol was immunoSEQ multiplex PCR, while the TCRdb copy is restricted to in-frame clones and leaves out a portion. That table is the source of V, J and clone size, and D and trimming were worked out from the DNA. The table lists 310,000 or so clones, 65% to 90% of them singletons, with about 10% in the top ten.

This TCR was sampled from a woman between 18 and 29 years old who had recovered from COVID-19. V is TRBV5-8 and J is TRBJ1-4; possibly TRBD1 for D (5 bases). The specimen was PBMCs or T cells enriched from blood (not recorded which). DNA for the CDR3: TGTGCCAGCAAAGTCAAGGGGTTAACTAATGAAAAACTGTTTTTT. It specifies CASKVKGLTNEKLFF.